Presented here are 16 T cell receptor beta chains from one specimen sequenced in a study of cytotoxic CD8 clonotypes in ibrutinib-treated CLL. Assay used: immunoSEQ multiplex PCR; TCRdb lists only in-frame clones, some missing. This table has around 97,000 clones, 70% to 80% appearing once. Sequenced material: PBMCs, taken after 12 months of ibrutinib treatment. The origin of the receptors is a human donor with chronic lymphocytic leukemia.

This clone was observed a handful of times. The chain carries TRBV7-3 and TRBJ2-3; D ambiguous. This CDR3 has 14 residues. The V and J ends lost 6 bases and 6 bases respectively, with 16 bases between them. The germline CDR1 and CDR2 sequences are SGHTA and FQGTGA. The CDR3 reads CASSQYSSSDTQYF. The CDR3 nucleotides are TGTGCCAGCAGTCAATACAGTAGCTCCGATACGCAGTATTTT.

The gene calls are TRBV7-3 and TRBJ2-1; TRBD2 aligns across 11 bases. The trim removed 4 bases at V and 1 base at J, leaving 12 bases unmatched. The V gene's germline CDR1 is SGHTA and CDR2 FQGTGA. The CDR3 extends over 19 amino acids. The CDR3 loop is CASSSSTSGEAHSYNEQFF. The CDR3 DNA reads TGTGCCAGCAGCTCTTCGACTAGCGGGGAGGCCCATTCCTACAATGAGCAGTTCTTC. The complete variable domain, with remaining parts taken from reference TRBV7-3 and TRBJ2-1, reads GAGVSQTPSNKVTEKGKYVELRCDPISGHTALYWYRQSLGQGPEFLIYFQGTGAADDSGLPNDRFFAVRPEGSVSTLKIQRTERGDSAVYLCASSSSTSGEAHSYNEQFFGPGTRLTVL.

CDR3 protein: CASSLHDRGARLNEQFF. The CDR3 bases are TGTGCCAGCAGCTTACATGACAGGGGCGCAAGACTTAATGAGCAGTTCTTC. The rearrangement uses TRBV11-3 and TRBJ2-1, with TRBD1 matching 8 bases. Trimming took 2 bases from V and 7 from J; bases not matched to a gene: 13. The CDR3 consists of 17 residues. Germline V CDR1 and CDR2: SGHNT, YENEEA.

The gene calls are TRBV14 and TRBJ2-3, with TRBD2 as a possible D gene (6 bases). Germline V CDR1 and CDR2: SGHDN, FVKESK. The CDR3 is made up of 16 amino acids. V was shortened by 0 bases and J by 4 bases, with 14 bases between the two germline ends. The CDR3 protein is CASSQDGGVMADTQYF. The CDR3 DNA follows: TGTGCCAGCAGCCAAGACGGCGGGGTTATGGCAGATACGCAGTATTTT.

V is TRBV4-1 and J is TRBJ2-3; the match to TRBD1 covers 8 bases. The CDR3 spans 16 residues. The ends lost 4 bases at V and 1 base at J; junction bases unmatched: 7. Per germline, CDR1 MGHRA and CDR2 YSYEKL. DNA for the CDR3: TGCGCCAGCAGCCTCCTGGACAGGGCAGGCACAGATACGCAGTATTTT. This codes for CASSLLDRAGTDTQYF.

This sequence joins TRBV19 and TRBJ1-5; TRBD1 matches 8 bases. V was clipped by 7 bases and J by 5 bases; unmatched bases: 7. The CDR3 totals 14 residues. Germline assignment: CDR1 LNHDA and CDR2 SQIVND (reference sequence). CDR3 region: CASKRQGAYQPQHF. The CDR3 nucleotides are TGTGCCAGTAAACGGCAGGGGGCCTATCAGCCCCAGCATTTT.

A single count supports this clone. The rearrangement links TRBV28 to TRBJ2-2; 7 bases are shared with TRBD1. Germline-derived CDR1 and CDR2 are MDHEN and SYDVKM. The CDR3 runs 15 residues. V dropped 6 bases and J dropped 0; count of bases not matched to a gene: 4. The CDR3 DNA is TGTGCCAGCAGCACCGGGACAGCGAACACCGGGGAGCTGTTTTTT. This encodes CASSTGTANTGELFF.

This rearrangement joins TRBV11-3 to TRBJ2-3; 8 nucleotides align to TRBD1. Germline CDR1 and CDR2: SGHNT and YENEEA. The CDR3 consists of 15 residues. Trimming removed 5 bases from V and 1 base from J; junction bases left unmatched: 5. CDR3 DNA sequence: TGTGCCAGCAGCCGACAGGGGTATCGCACAGATACGCAGTATTTT. Its translation is CASSRQGYRTDTQYF.

V and J are TRBV28 and TRBJ2-3; perhaps TRBD2 as D (6 bases). V lost 7 bases and J lost 1, with 15 bases in between. Germline CDR1 is MDHEN and CDR2 is SYDVKM. This CDR3 has 15 amino acids. The CDR3: CASTLSGSRTDTQYF. The CDR3, as DNA: TGTGCCAGCACCCTTAGCGGCTCGCGCACAGATACGCAGTATTTT.

V is TRBV7-2 and J is TRBJ2-1; D might be TRBD1 (5 bases). Germline V CDR1 and CDR2: SGHTA, FQGNSA. V lost 5 bases and J lost 9, with 14 bases in between. The CDR3 runs to 13 residues. The CDR3 nucleotides are TGTGCCAGCAGCCCGACGGCAGGGATTGAGCAGTTCTTC. Its translation is CASSPTAGIEQFF.

The chain couples TRBV27 to TRBJ2-1; D may correspond to TRBD1 or TRBD2 (5 bases each). Looked up from germline, CDR1 is MNHEY and CDR2 is SMNVEV (reference sequence). This CDR3 has 12 residues. V lost 3 bases and J lost 9, with 9 bases in between. As DNA, the CDR3 is TGTGCCAGCAGTTTTTTGGGGACTGAGCAGTTCTTC. It translates to CASSFLGTEQFF.

This chain connects TRBV6-1 to TRBJ2-3, with D unclear. The CDR3 is made up of 15 amino acids. V shed 4 bases and J shed 0 bases, with 11 bases lying between them. The germline gives CDR1 MNHNS, CDR2 SASEGT. CDR3 sequence: CASSALYTSTDTQYF. The CDR3 DNA follows: TGTGCCAGCAGTGCTTTATATACTAGCACAGATACGCAGTATTTT.

The chain employs TRBV27 and TRBJ1-4, with 7 positions matching TRBD1. The CDR3 covers 15 residues. Looked up from germline, CDR1 is MNHEY and CDR2 is SMNVEV (reference sequence). V dropped 2 bases and J dropped 5; count of bases not matched to a gene: 5. CDR3 sequence reads: CASSLRGRGNEKLFF. The CDR3 nucleotides are TGTGCCAGCAGTTTAAGGGGCAGGGGGAATGAAAAACTGTTTTTT.

This clone was recorded many times. The CDR3 coding sequence is TGTGCCATCAGTGAGCCAGGACTAGGAAGGGCGGATACGCAGTATTTT. Protein: CAISEPGLGRADTQYF. V usage is TRBV10-3 and J usage is TRBJ2-3, with 7 positions matching TRBD2. Germline CDR1 reads ENHRY; CDR2 reads SYGVKD. The CDR3 consists of 16 residues. Germline trimming cut 2 bases from V and 6 bases from J; bases unmatched to any gene: 11.

The chain has TRBV6-6 and TRBJ2-1, with TRBD2 matching 8 bases. The CDR3 is 15 amino acids. Germline V gives CDR1 MNHNY, CDR2 SVGAGI (reference sequence). V lost 6 bases, J lost 0 bases, and 4 bases stayed unmatched. The CDR3 reads CASRPGGSSYNEQFF. CDR3 sequence (DNA): TGTGCCAGCAGACCGGGGGGGAGCTCCTACAATGAGCAGTTCTTC.

The V gene is TRBV27, the J gene TRBJ1-6; D ambiguous. The V and J ends lost 5 bases and 7 bases respectively, with 12 bases between them. Germline V gene data show CDR1 as MNHEY and CDR2 as SMNVEV (reference sequence). The CDR3 is made up of 14 amino acids. CDR3: CASSRPGRNSPLHF. In nucleotides, the CDR3 is TGTGCCAGCAGTCGTCCGGGGAGGAATTCACCCCTCCACTTT.